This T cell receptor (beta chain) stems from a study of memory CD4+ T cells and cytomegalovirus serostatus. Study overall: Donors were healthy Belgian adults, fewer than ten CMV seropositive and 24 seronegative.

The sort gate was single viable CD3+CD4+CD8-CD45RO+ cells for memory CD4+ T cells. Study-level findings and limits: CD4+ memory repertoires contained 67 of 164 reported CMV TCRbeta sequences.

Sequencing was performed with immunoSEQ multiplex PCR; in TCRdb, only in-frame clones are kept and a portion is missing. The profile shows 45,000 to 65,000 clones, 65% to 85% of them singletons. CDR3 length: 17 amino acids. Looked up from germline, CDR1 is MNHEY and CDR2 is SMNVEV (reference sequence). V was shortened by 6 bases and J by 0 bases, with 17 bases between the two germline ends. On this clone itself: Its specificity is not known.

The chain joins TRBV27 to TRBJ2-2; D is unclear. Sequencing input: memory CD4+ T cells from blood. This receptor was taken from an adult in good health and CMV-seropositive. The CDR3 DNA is TGTGCCAGCAGCCCGGGCCCGCCCAACCCGAACACCGGGGAGCTGTTTTTT. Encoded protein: CASSPGPPNPNTGELFF.